The T cell receptor beta chain under discussion was sequenced for a study of T cell changes during pregnancy in multiple sclerosis. Generated by immunoSEQ multiplex PCR, the TCRdb table keeps only in-frame clones and is missing some. The profile shows some 30,000 clones, about nine tenths of them singletons. Germline V gene sequence: CDR1 SGHKS, CDR2 YYEKEE (reference sequence). The V gene lost 3 bases and the J gene lost 4 bases, with 22 bases spanning the gap. The length of the CDR3 is 17 residues. This chain uses TRBV5-5 with TRBJ1-1; D is undetermined. The sequence came from a female donor with multiple sclerosis, enrolled in a pregnancy study. Sequences were derived from CD8+ T cells from peripheral blood mononuclear cells, sampled in the second trimester of pregnancy. This CDR3 reads CASSSHPQIQRRTEAFF. The CDR3 DNA reads TGTGCCAGCAGCTCCCACCCCCAGATCCAGCGGCGCACTGAAGCTTTCTTT.